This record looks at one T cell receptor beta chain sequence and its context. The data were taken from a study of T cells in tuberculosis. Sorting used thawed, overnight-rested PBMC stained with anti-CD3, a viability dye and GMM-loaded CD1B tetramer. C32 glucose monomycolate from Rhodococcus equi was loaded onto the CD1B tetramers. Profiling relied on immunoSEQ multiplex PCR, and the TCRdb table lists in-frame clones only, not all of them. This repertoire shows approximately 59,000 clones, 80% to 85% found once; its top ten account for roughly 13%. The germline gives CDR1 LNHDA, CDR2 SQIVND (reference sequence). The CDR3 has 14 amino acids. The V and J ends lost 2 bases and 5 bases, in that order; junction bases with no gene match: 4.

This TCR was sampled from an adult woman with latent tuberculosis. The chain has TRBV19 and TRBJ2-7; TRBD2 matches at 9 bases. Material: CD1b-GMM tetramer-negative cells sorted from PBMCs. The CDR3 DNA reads TGTGCCAGTAGTATACTAGCGGGATCCCACGAGCAGTACTTC. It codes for CASSILAGSHEQYF. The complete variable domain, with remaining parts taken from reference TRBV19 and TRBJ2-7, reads DGGITQSPKYLFRKEGQNVTLSCEQNLNHDAMYWYRQDPGQGLRLIYYSQIVNDFQKGDIAEGYSVSREKKESFPLTVTSAQKNPTAFYLCASSILAGSHEQYFGPGTRLTVT.